This TCR beta chain was captured in a study of CD8 T cells in Susac syndrome. Findings and limits, study-wide: A relatively small number of individuals underwent TCR sequencing and HLA analysis. In Susac syndrome, CD4+ T cell repertoires lacked any clonal expansion.

Worth noting for this clonotype: As yet, its antigen is unknown.

V dropped 5 bases and J dropped 3 bases, with 8 bases sitting between them. The CDR3 has 12 amino acids. Germline lookup yields CDR1 MNHEY and CDR2 SVGEGT. While CD8+ and CD4+ T cells were isolated negatively, TEMRA cells were enriched by FACS. After extraction with the RNeasy kit, roughly 0.45 to 1 ug of the RNA was reverse transcribed using random hexamers. By means of immunoSEQ multiplex PCR, TCR beta CDR3 spanning 54 Vbeta and 13 Jbeta underwent amplification. One entry per CDR3 protein, called by TCRdb with MiXCR from the immunoSEQ multiplex PCR reads. The sample includes about 180,000 distinct CDR3 sequences, 85% to 95% of them seen just once.

The receptor's source is a human donor with Susac syndrome. The chain combines TRBV6-2 or TRBV6-3 with TRBJ2-7; D remains ambiguous. Sequencing input: CD4+ T cells from PBMCs. CDR3: CASSGVSYEQYF. CDR3 bases: TGTGCCAGCAGTGGGGTCAGCTACGAGCAGTACTTC.